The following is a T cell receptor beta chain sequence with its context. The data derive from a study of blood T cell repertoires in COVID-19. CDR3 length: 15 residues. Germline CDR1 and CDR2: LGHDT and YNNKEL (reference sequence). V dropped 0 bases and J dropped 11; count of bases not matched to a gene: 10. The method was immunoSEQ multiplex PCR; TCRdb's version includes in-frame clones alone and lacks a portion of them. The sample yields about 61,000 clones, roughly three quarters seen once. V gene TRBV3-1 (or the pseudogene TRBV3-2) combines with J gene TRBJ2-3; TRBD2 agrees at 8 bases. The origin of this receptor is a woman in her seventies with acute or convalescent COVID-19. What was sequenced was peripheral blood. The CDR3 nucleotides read TGTGCCAGCAGCCAAGATAAGATGGCCGGGGGGGGGCAGTATTTT. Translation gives CASSQDKMAGGGQYF.